This TCR beta chain is drawn from a study of CD8 T cells in ankylosing spondylitis. General study points: There was a TCR beta motif, made of 7 to 9 highly homologous variants, that appeared characteristic of ankylosing spondylitis blood.

TCRdb processed the 5' RACE reads anew with MiXCR; each CDR3 protein has one entry. Of roughly 300,000 distinct CDR3 sequences in the sample, 7% to 9% were seen once. V lost 7 bases and J lost 6; bases outside the gene matches: 5. The CDR3 has 12 amino acids. Looked up from germline, CDR1 is DFQATT and CDR2 is SNEGSKA (reference sequence). In the case of this clonotype: Its specificity is not known.

The clonotype comes from a male donor with ankylosing spondylitis. This chain joins TRBV20-1 and TRBJ1-2, with TRBD1 matching over 10 bases. The source material was blood, either unsorted or a sorted T cell fraction (not recorded which). The CDR3 spells CSGQGANNGYTF. For the CDR3, the DNA is TGCAGTGGACAGGGGGCGAATAATGGCTACACCTTC.